The 24 T cell receptor beta chains presented below share a single source sample, sequenced in a study of blood T cell repertoires in COVID-19 (dated by TCRdb to the early 2020s). Library method: the immunoSEQ multiplex PCR assay. The source is immuneACCESS, and TCRdb retained only in-frame sequences with V and J called. Part of the clones is not carried over; for the studies checked, unresolved V genes explain less than half of this, and the remainder is unexplained. This sample is represented by around 260,000 clones; roughly 90% of them were singletons. About 4.1% of the sample is taken by the ten largest. Specimen: peripheral blood. Receptors were obtained from a man aged 55 to 70 who had recovered from COVID-19.

In its sample, this clone was seen once. The CDR3 sequence: CASSLVAGQGPRPETQYF. For the CDR3, the DNA is TGTGCCAGCAGCTTAGTGGCGGGACAGGGGCCGCGACCGGAGACCCAGTACTTC. The chain has TRBV7-6 and TRBJ2-5; 10 bases match TRBD1. The CDR3 loop spans 18 amino acids. The germline V gene encodes CDR1 SGHVS and CDR2 FNYEAQ. Trimming at V came to 1 base and at J to 5 bases, leaving 13 bases not matched to a gene. Combining the CDR3 with reference TRBV7-6 and TRBJ2-5 gives the whole variable domain GAGVSQSPRYKVTKRGQDVALRCDPISGHVSLYWYRQALGQGPEFLTYFNYEAQQDKSGLPNDRFSAERPEGSISTLTIQRTEQRDSAMYRCASSLVAGQGPRPETQYFGPGTRLLVL.

The V and J genes are TRBV7-2 and TRBJ2-7, with a possible D match to TRBD1 (6 bases). The V and J ends lost 5 bases and 0 bases respectively, with 17 bases between them. The CDR3 spans 16 residues. Germline CDR1 is SGHTA and CDR2 is FQGNSA. CDR3 sequence: CASSPRRQASSYEQYF. The DNA for the CDR3 is TGTGCCAGCAGCCCCCGGCGACAGGCGAGCTCCTACGAGCAGTACTTC. The variable domain in full, with the rest retrieved from reference TRBV7-2 and TRBJ2-7, is GAGVSQSPSNKVTEKGKDVELRCDPISGHTALYWYRQSLGQGLEFLIYFQGNSAPDKSGLPSDRFSAERTGGSVSTLTIQRTQQEDSAVYLCASSPRRQASSYEQYFGPGTRLTVT.

The rearrangement uses TRBV10-3 and TRBJ1-6; 11 nucleotides align to TRBD1. The CDR3 spans 16 residues. Germline loops: CDR1 ENHRY, CDR2 SYGVKD. Trimming at V came to 6 bases and at J to 6 bases, leaving 7 bases not matched to a gene. CDR3 region: CAIRGGTGGSNSPLHF. The DNA for the CDR3 is TGTGCCATCAGGGGGGGGACAGGGGGTTCTAATTCACCCCTCCACTTT.

This clone has only a few counts. The chain employs TRBV7-3 and TRBJ1-1; D gene ambiguous. CDR1 is SGHTA and CDR2 is FQGTGA in the germline V gene. V dropped 5 bases and J dropped 1 base, with 14 bases sitting between them. This CDR3 is 15 amino acids long. CDR3 loop: CASSPQTGKNTEAFF. The DNA of the CDR3 is TGTGCCAGCAGCCCACAAACGGGAAAGAACACTGAAGCTTTCTTT.

The CDR3 coding sequence is TGTGCCAGTAGTATAGGACAGACTAATTCACCCCTCCACTTT. Its translation: CASSIGQTNSPLHF. This sequence joins TRBV19 and TRBJ1-6; weak D call: TRBD1 (5 bases). Trimming stripped 1 base from V and 6 bases from J, with 7 bases between. Germline V CDR1 and CDR2: LNHDA, SQIVND (reference sequence). This CDR3 is 14 amino acids long.

The rearrangement joins TRBV11-2 to TRBJ2-1; possibly TRBD2 for D (6 bases). Germline assignment: CDR1 SGHAT and CDR2 FQNNGV. The germline V and J ends were trimmed by 2 bases and 9 bases, with 8 bases remaining between them. The CDR3 has 12 residues. The CDR3 DNA sequence: TGTGCCAGCAGCTTACTAGCGATTGAGCAGTTCTTC. Amino acids: CASSLLAIEQFF.

The V gene is TRBV5-1, the J gene TRBJ1-2; 7 bases line up with TRBD1. V lost 1 base to trimming and J lost 2 bases; unmatched junction nucleotides: 2. CDR3 length equals 14 residues. Germline-derived CDR1 and CDR2 are SGHRS and YFSETQ. In DNA, the CDR3 is TGCGCCAGCAGCTTGCAACAGGGGAACTATGGCTACACCTTC. Its protein product is CASSLQQGNYGYTF.

V gene TRBV7-9 combines with J gene TRBJ1-4; TRBD1 matches at 11 bases. Losses at the gene ends were 5 bases for V and 0 bases for J; bases not matched to a gene: 11. Germline CDR1 SEHNR, CDR2 FQNEAQ (reference sequence). This CDR3 is 19 amino acids long. The CDR3 sequence: CASSPNPGQGDPTNEKLFF. In DNA form, the CDR3 reads TGTGCCAGCAGCCCAAACCCGGGACAGGGGGATCCAACTAATGAAAAACTGTTTTTT.

Notes on this clone: Other nucleotide sequences in the sample specify the same CDR3. The CDR3, as DNA: TGTGCCAGCAGCGTCCTAGCGGGGGGCACAGATACGCAGTATTTT. This translates into CASSVLAGGTDTQYF. The chain couples TRBV6-4 to TRBJ2-3; the match to TRBD2 covers 10 bases. V gave up 6 bases and J gave up 1 base; unmatched junction bases: 4. This CDR3 is built from 15 residues. Germline-derived CDR1 and CDR2 are MRHNA and SNTAGT.

The CDR3 DNA sequence: TGTGCCAGCAGCTCGAGTCTGGGGACTAGCTACGAGCAGTACTTC. Amino acid sequence: CASSSSLGTSYEQYF. The chain couples TRBV5-4 to TRBJ2-7; 8 bases fit TRBD2. Germline CDR1 SGHNT, CDR2 YYREEE (reference sequence). J lost 3 bases, V lost 3 bases, and 8 bases had no gene match. The CDR3 contains 15 residues.

This chain joins TRBV4-1 and TRBJ1-4, with a possible D match to TRBD1 (5 bases). The germline gives CDR1 MGHRA, CDR2 YSYEKL. V dropped 1 base and J dropped 8 bases, with 23 bases sitting between them. This CDR3 has 18 amino acids. CDR3 nucleotide sequence: TGCGCCAGCAGCCAAGCCGAGTTGACAGCATTAAAAGGGGAAAAACTGTTTTTT. Amino acid sequence: CASSQAELTALKGEKLFF.

This clone was counted a few times. The chain uses TRBV7-9 and TRBJ1-3; D might be TRBD1 (5 bases). Between the trimmed V and J ends, which lost 7 bases and 2 bases, there was a span of 15 bases. The CDR3 is 15 residues long. Germline-derived CDR1 and CDR2 are SEHNR and FQNEAQ (reference sequence). CDR3 DNA: TGTGCCAGCACAACAGTTCGGGGGACTGGAAACACCATATATTTT. This encodes CASTTVRGTGNTIYF.

The chain employs TRBV5-1 and TRBJ1-1, with D unresolved. Germline-derived CDR1 and CDR2 are SGHRS and YFSETQ. V lost 4 bases to trimming and J lost 1 base, with 11 bases between them. This CDR3 is built from 14 residues. The CDR3 here is CASSPDLANTEAFF. In nucleotides, the CDR3 is TGCGCCAGCAGCCCTGACTTAGCGAACACTGAAGCTTTCTTT.

V and J are TRBV6-5 and TRBJ1-6; the D gene is possibly TRBD1 (5 bases). The V end was cut by 8 bases, the J end by 2 bases, with 10 bases between. CDR3 length equals 14 residues. Germline V CDR1 and CDR2: MNHEY, SVGAGI. The CDR3 is CASSQGPYNSPLHF. For the CDR3, the DNA is TGTGCCAGCTCCCAGGGCCCCTATAATTCACCCCTCCACTTT.

J is TRBJ2-7 and V is TRBV6-5; TRBD1 matches at 7 bases. J lost 3 bases, V lost 5 bases, and 4 bases had no gene match. CDR1 MNHEY and CDR2 SVGAGI come from the germline V gene. The CDR3 has 13 amino acids. For the CDR3, the DNA is TGTGCCAGCAGTAGACAGGGATTCTACGAGCAGTACTTC. Encoded protein: CASSRQGFYEQYF.

There are a few counts of this clone. The J gene is TRBJ1-6, the V gene TRBV7-3, with TRBD1 matching 8 bases. The germline V gene has CDR1 SGHTA and CDR2 FQGTGA. The V segment lost 5 bases and the J segment 9 bases; nucleotides outside the gene matches: 9. The CDR3 is 15 residues long. For the CDR3, the DNA is TGTGCCAGCAGCCACGATGGACAGGGAGGTTCACCCCTCCACTTT. Protein product: CASSHDGQGGSPLHF.

This chain connects TRBV6-2 or TRBV6-3 to TRBJ2-7; 10 nucleotides agree with TRBD2. This CDR3 is 15 amino acids long. Germline V gene lookup returns CDR1 MNHEY and CDR2 SVGEGT. Trimming removed 2 bases from V and 2 bases from J; junction bases left unmatched: 3. CDR3 residues: CASSYGTSETYEQYF. The CDR3 bases are TGTGCCAGCAGTTACGGGACTAGCGAGACCTACGAGCAGTACTTC.

The CDR3 region has the DNA TGTGCCAGCAGGCAGGACAGTCGGAGCAATCAGCCCCAGCATTTT. It is translated as CASRQDSRSNQPQHF. The gene calls are TRBV7-2 and TRBJ1-5; possible D gene TRBD1, 6 bases. CDR1 is SGHTA, CDR2 FQGNSA, per germline. Trimming removed 6 bases at V and 1 base at J, with 13 bases between. The CDR3 runs 15 residues.

The rearrangement joins TRBV5-1 to TRBJ1-4; TRBD1 aligns across 11 bases. This CDR3 is built from 15 residues. V was clipped by 4 bases and J by 5 bases; unmatched bases: 4. CDR1 is SGHRS, CDR2 YFSETQ, per germline. CDR3 amino acids: CASSAGTGGNEKLFF. DNA for the CDR3: TGCGCCAGCAGCGCCGGGACAGGGGGAAATGAAAAACTGTTTTTT.

The chain couples TRBV7-2 to TRBJ2-5, with 10 bases aligning to TRBD2. Losses at the gene ends were 6 bases for V and 1 base for J; bases not matched to a gene: 8. The CDR3 sequence is 16 residues long. From germline, CDR1 is SGHTA and CDR2 FQGNSA. CDR3 DNA: TGTGCCAGCAGACCTCATCGGACTAGCGGCCAAGAGACCCAGTACTTC. Translation: CASRPHRTSGQETQYF.

This clone has just one count. Sequence at one end of the junction differs from germline and may be a read error. The chain links TRBV7-7 to TRBJ2-1, with TRBD2 matching 9 bases. This CDR3 is 17 amino acids long. The germline gives CDR1 SSHAT, CDR2 FNYEAQ (reference sequence). The CDR3 protein is CASSLAMSGGTYNEQFF. The DNA of the CDR3 is TGTGCTAGCAGCTTAGCGATGAGCGGGGGGACCTACAATGAGCAGTTCTTC.

This clone has just a few counts. The V and J genes are TRBV24-1 and TRBJ2-3; D unresolved. This CDR3 comprises 15 residues. Germline CDR1 and CDR2: KGHDR and SFDVKD. The ends were cut back, 5 bases at V and 0 bases at J, with 11 bases in the middle. The CDR3 coding sequence is TGTGCCACCAGTGCCGGGTTTTCTAGCACAGATACGCAGTATTTT. Residues: CATSAGFSSTDTQYF.

This chain uses TRBV10-2 with TRBJ2-1, with TRBD1 matching over 7 bases. The V and J ends lost 7 bases and 3 bases, in that order; junction bases with no gene match: 3. CDR3 length equals 13 residues. Germline lookup yields CDR1 WSHSY and CDR2 SAAADI. The CDR3 DNA sequence: TGCGCCAGCACCGGGACAGACTACAATGAGCAGTTCTTC. This translates into CASTGTDYNEQFF.

The chain couples TRBV27 to TRBJ2-7, with TRBD1 as a possible D gene (5 bases). The CDR3 runs to 15 residues. Germline V gives CDR1 MNHEY, CDR2 SMNVEV (reference sequence). V gave up 0 bases and J gave up 2 bases, with 11 bases separating them. The CDR3 nucleotides read TGTGCCAGCAGTTTATCAGGACACCTAACCTACGAGCAGTACTTC. Translation gives CASSLSGHLTYEQYF.